This entry describes one T cell receptor (beta chain). Compared with germline, one end of the junction differs, possibly owing to a read error. CDR1 LGHDT and CDR2 YNNKEL come from the germline V gene (reference sequence). CDR3 size: 14 residues. Original methodology: Amplifying reference gene primers gave estimates of nucleated cell counts. Assay used: immunoSEQ multiplex PCR; TCRdb lists only in-frame clones, some missing. V and J calls and clone size come straight from that table; D and trimming were deduced from the DNA. The sample records 150,000 to 200,000 clones, approximately 90% being singletons. These data originate in a study of blood T cell repertoires in COVID-19. Study-level background: The study drew acute and convalescent COVID-19 samples from the United States, Italy and Spain. T cells, B-cell-depleted T cells, or PBMCs provided the cDNA or gDNA that served as material.

The source of this sequence is a human donor in a cohort sampled during active COVID-19. The chain combines TRBV3-1 (or the pseudogene TRBV3-2) with TRBJ2-7; 7 bases agree with TRBD1. Source material: peripheral blood. The CDR3 bases are TGTGCCAGCAGTCAAGGGACAGTAACGGGCGAGCAGTACTTC. It is translated as CASSQGTVTGEQYF.